This entry lists 27 T cell receptor beta chains sequenced from one sample in a study of cytomegalovirus exposure and HLA in healthy donors. Primers included in the PCR were 60 Vbeta and 13 Jbeta primers. Some clones are missing from TCRdb's copy, which holds only in-frame ones; the method was immunoSEQ multiplex PCR. The sample has 150,000 or so clones; roughly 74% are singletons. Sequencing was carried out using PBMCs. The source is a man younger than 30 in good health and CMV-seropositive.

This clone was seen a few times. The chain employs TRBV29-1 and TRBJ2-2; tentative D call: TRBD2 (5 bases). Trimming pared 5 bases from V and 0 bases from J, leaving 10 bases between. CDR3 size: 14 residues. The germline V gene encodes CDR1 SQVTM and CDR2 ANQGSEA. The chain's CDR3 is CSVSGTTNTGELFF. CDR3 DNA sequence: TGCAGCGTTAGCGGTACAACGAACACCGGGGAGCTGTTTTTT.

The chain combines TRBV19 with TRBJ1-3; D perhaps matches TRBD1 (6 bases). The CDR3 length is 16 residues. Trimming took 4 bases from V and 0 from J, leaving 13 bases between them. Germline V lookup: CDR1 LNHDA, CDR2 SQIVND (reference sequence). The CDR3 DNA is TGTGCCAGTAGTACCCTACAGGGATTCTCTGGAAACACCATATATTTT. Amino acid sequence: CASSTLQGFSGNTIYF.

V usage is TRBV7-9 and J usage is TRBJ2-5; the match to TRBD2 covers 7 bases. J lost 2 bases, V lost 0 bases, and 3 bases had no gene match. The length of the CDR3 is 15 residues. Germline CDR1 and CDR2: SEHNR and FQNEAQ (reference sequence). In nucleotides, the CDR3 is TGTGCCAGCAGCTTAGCGGGGGGACTACAAGAGACCCAGTACTTC. Encoded protein: CASSLAGGLQETQYF. Full variable domain (missing parts from reference TRBV7-9 and TRBJ2-5): DTGVSQNPRHKITKRGQNVTFRCDPISEHNRLYWYRQTLGQGPEFLTYFQNEAQLEKSRLLSDRFSAERPKGSFSTLEIQRTEQGDSAMYLCASSLAGGLQETQYFGPGTRLLVL.

The gene calls are TRBV7-9 and TRBJ2-1, with D possibly matching TRBD2 (6 bases). The CDR3 extends over 17 amino acids. Trimming took off 5 bases at V and 5 bases at J, with 22 bases between the two ends. The germline CDR1 and CDR2 sequences are SEHNR and FQNEAQ (reference sequence). CDR3 sequence: CASSPYGQRVLNNEQFF. The CDR3 nucleotides are TGTGCCAGCAGCCCGTATGGGCAGCGGGTTTTAAACAATGAGCAGTTCTTC.

The chain recombines TRBV28 with TRBJ2-7, with D perhaps matching TRBD2 (6 bases). The CDR3 spans 16 residues. Germline assignment: CDR1 MDHEN and CDR2 SYDVKM. Trimming removed 8 bases at V and 5 bases at J, with 25 bases between. The CDR3 here is CASGGRPFGLFDEQYF. In DNA, the CDR3 is TGTGCCAGCGGGGGGAGGCCTTTCGGGCTCTTCGACGAGCAGTACTTC.

J is TRBJ2-1 and V is TRBV19; 7 nucleotides match TRBD2. The CDR3 totals 15 residues. The germline V gene has CDR1 LNHDA and CDR2 SQIVND (reference sequence). Trimming removed 4 bases from V and 9 bases from J; junction bases left unmatched: 12. The CDR3 nucleotides are TGTGCCAGTAGTACCCGGTGGGCGGGAGAGCGTGAGCAGTTCTTC. Translated: CASSTRWAGEREQFF.

The J gene is TRBJ2-7, the V gene TRBV5-1; unclear D gene. The germline V gene encodes CDR1 SGHRS and CDR2 YFSETQ. The CDR3 is 15 residues long. Trimming cost V 2 bases and J 4 bases, with 16 bases left between them. CDR3 in DNA: TGCGCCAGCAGCTTTGGTACAATCGGGTATTACGAGCAGTACTTC. Protein sequence: CASSFGTIGYYEQYF.

The chain employs TRBV19 and TRBJ2-7; 9 bases align to TRBD1. Germline V gene lookup returns CDR1 LNHDA and CDR2 SQIVND (reference sequence). Trimming took 6 bases from V and 2 from J; bases not matched to a gene: 5. The CDR3 runs 14 residues. CDR3 sequence: CASRPTGGPYEQYF. CDR3 DNA: TGTGCCAGTAGACCTACAGGGGGCCCCTACGAGCAGTACTTC.

Only one count was recorded for this clone. The chain links TRBV4-1 to TRBJ2-2; tentative D call: TRBD2 (6 bases). The germline gives CDR1 MGHRA, CDR2 YSYEKL. The V end was cut by 0 bases, the J end by 3 bases, with 14 bases between. The CDR3 extends over 17 amino acids. CDR3 in amino acids: CASSQDLASVYTGELFF. The CDR3 DNA follows: TGCGCCAGCAGCCAAGATCTGGCTAGCGTGTACACCGGGGAGCTGTTTTTT.

The chain carries TRBV28 and TRBJ2-7, with a weak D call TRBD2 (6 bases). Germline loops: CDR1 MDHEN, CDR2 SYDVKM. There are 14 residues in the CDR3. Deletions cut 2 bases from V and 3 bases from J, with 11 bases between. CDR3 DNA: TGTGCCAGCAGTTTACTTAGCGGAGTCTACGAGCAGTACTTC. This codes for CASSLLSGVYEQYF.

CDR3 nucleotides: TGTGCCAGCAGTGACCGGGTAAAGCAGTTCTTC. This codes for CASSDRVKQFF. The chain has TRBV28 and TRBJ2-1; D call uncertain. The length of the CDR3 is 11 residues. V lost 5 bases and J lost 11, with 10 bases in between. Germline CDR1 and CDR2: MDHEN and SYDVKM.

This clone has more than one count but fewer than ten. The V gene is TRBV7-9, the J gene TRBJ1-1, with no clear D. The ends were cut back, 4 bases at V and 7 bases at J, with 13 bases in the middle. The CDR3 covers 13 residues. Germline CDR1 SEHNR, CDR2 FQNEAQ (reference sequence). In DNA, the CDR3 is TGTGCCAGCAGCTCCCCCGGTCGAGGTGAAGCTTTCTTT. Protein: CASSSPGRGEAFF. The full variable domain, its missing parts supplied by reference TRBV7-9 and TRBJ1-1, is DTGVSQNPRHKITKRGQNVTFRCDPISEHNRLYWYRQTLGQGPEFLTYFQNEAQLEKSRLLSDRFSAERPKGSFSTLEIQRTEQGDSAMYLCASSSPGRGEAFFGQGTRLTVV.

The chain carries TRBV6-6 and TRBJ2-7, with TRBD1 matching 8 bases. Germline assignment: CDR1 MNHNY and CDR2 SVGAGI (reference sequence). Trimming removed 5 bases from V and 2 bases from J; junction bases left unmatched: 8. The CDR3 sequence is 15 residues long. CDR3 loop: CASSNPGQATYEQYF. The CDR3 DNA reads as TGTGCCAGCAGTAATCCGGGACAGGCAACCTACGAGCAGTACTTC.

This chain connects TRBV5-1 to TRBJ2-7, with TRBD2 identical over 8 bases. V shed 2 bases, J shed 2 bases, and the junction held 6 bases outside the gene matches. The CDR3 loop spans 15 amino acids. Germline assignment: CDR1 SGHRS and CDR2 YFSETQ. This CDR3 is CASSLGYSGTYEQYF. The CDR3 DNA reads TGCGCCAGCAGCTTAGGCTATAGCGGGACCTACGAGCAGTACTTC.

This rearrangement joins TRBV27 to TRBJ2-1; 7 bases are shared with TRBD2. Trimming at V came to 0 bases and at J to 4 bases, leaving 6 bases not matched to a gene. The CDR3 length is 16 residues. The germline CDR1 and CDR2 sequences are MNHEY and SMNVEV (reference sequence). CDR3: CASSLSVQRDYNEQFF. The CDR3 nucleotides read TGTGCCAGCAGTTTATCGGTCCAGCGGGATTACAATGAGCAGTTCTTC.

In its sample, this clone was seen a few times. The CDR3 DNA reads as TGTGCCAGCAGTTTGGCTAGCGGGAGTTTCTCCTACGAGCAGTACTTC. It encodes CASSLASGSFSYEQYF. The chain is built from TRBV28 and TRBJ2-7; 10 nucleotides agree with TRBD2. CDR1 is MDHEN and CDR2 is SYDVKM in the germline V gene. V was pared by 3 bases and J by 0 bases, with 5 bases of the junction left unmatched. The CDR3 sequence is 16 residues long.

This clone was observed a few times. This chain uses TRBV19 with TRBJ1-4, with D perhaps TRBD1 (6 bases). With 5 bases removed from V and 7 bases from J, the gap between germline ends came to 14 bases. Germline CDR1 and CDR2: LNHDA and SQIVND (reference sequence). The CDR3 runs to 14 residues. The DNA for the CDR3 is TGTGCCAGTAGTGAAGGGGGTCCGGGTGAAAAACTGTTTTTT. This encodes CASSEGGPGEKLFF.

This chain connects TRBV28 to TRBJ2-2; D uncertain. CDR1 and CDR2 (germline): MDHEN, SYDVKM. This CDR3 has 14 residues. V lost 6 bases and J 2 bases, leaving 10 bases between the germline ends. CDR3 bases: TGTGCCAGCAGGGATCCGACAAACACCGGGGAGCTGTTTTTT. This sequence encodes CASRDPTNTGELFF. The whole variable domain, filled in from reference TRBV28 and TRBJ2-2, reads DVKVTQSSRYLVKRTGEKVFLECVQDMDHENMFWYRQDPGLGLRLIYFSYDVKMKEKGDIPEGYSVSREKKERFSLILESASTNQTSMYLCASRDPTNTGELFFGEGSRLTVL.

This clone showed up just once. The gene calls are TRBV2 and TRBJ2-7, with TRBD2 as a possible D gene (7 bases). The CDR3 is 11 amino acids. The V and J ends lost 7 bases and 6 bases respectively, with 10 bases between them. The germline V gene has CDR1 SNHLY and CDR2 FYNNEI. CDR3 sequence reads: CASMGGLEQYF. CDR3 nucleotide sequence: TGTGCCAGCATGGGGGGGCTCGAGCAGTACTTC.

J is TRBJ1-1 and V is TRBV18, with D perhaps TRBD1 (6 bases). Trimming shortened V by 4 bases and J by 1 base, and 16 bases separated the two germline ends. CDR3 length equals 16 residues. CDR1 is KGHSH, CDR2 LQKENI, per germline. The CDR3 protein is CASSLSTGWQNTEAFF. Here the CDR3 DNA reads TGTGCCAGCTCACTGAGCACAGGGTGGCAGAACACTGAAGCTTTCTTT.

The rearrangement links TRBV7-9 to TRBJ2-3, with 7 bases fitting TRBD2. The CDR3 is made up of 14 amino acids. J lost 3 bases, V lost 5 bases, and 5 bases had no gene match. Germline V lookup: CDR1 SEHNR, CDR2 FQNEAQ (reference sequence). CDR3: CASSGAGVTDTQYF. For the CDR3, the DNA is TGTGCCAGCAGCGGGGCGGGAGTTACAGATACGCAGTATTTT.

V is TRBV19 and J is TRBJ2-1; a possible D gene is TRBD2 (6 bases). The germline V and J ends were trimmed by 6 bases and 8 bases, with 8 bases remaining between them. The CDR3 loop spans 11 amino acids. Germline assignment: CDR1 LNHDA and CDR2 SQIVND (reference sequence). The DNA of the CDR3 is TGTGCCAGTAGAAGCGGGCATGAGCAGTTCTTC. It is translated as CASRSGHEQFF.

The rearrangement links TRBV7-9 to TRBJ1-2, with D hard to call. The CDR3 loop spans 14 amino acids. Germline assignment: CDR1 SEHNR and CDR2 FQNEAQ (reference sequence). V was trimmed by 5 bases and J by 7 bases, leaving 17 bases between them. As DNA, the CDR3 is TGTGCCAGCAGCCCCTGGACGTTGAGGGTTGGCTACACCTTC. Translating it yields CASSPWTLRVGYTF.

This clone showed up just a few times. The J gene is TRBJ1-1, the V gene TRBV29-1, with 9 bases fitting TRBD1. Germline trimming cut 4 bases from V and 6 bases from J; bases unmatched to any gene: 3. CDR3 length: 12 residues. Germline lookup yields CDR1 SQVTM and CDR2 ANQGSEA. The CDR3 spells CSVVGQGPEAFF. The CDR3 DNA follows: TGCAGCGTTGTGGGACAGGGACCTGAAGCTTTCTTT.

The chain recombines TRBV5-5 with TRBJ2-7; no clear D gene. This CDR3 has 14 residues. The germline V gene encodes CDR1 SGHKS and CDR2 YYEKEE (reference sequence). With 0 bases removed from V and 1 base from J, the gap between germline ends came to 8 bases. CDR3 DNA: TGTGCCAGCAGCTTGGTTCGTCAGTCCTACGAGCAGTACTTC. Protein: CASSLVRQSYEQYF.

The genes are TRBV30 and TRBJ2-1; tentative D call: TRBD1 (6 bases). The CDR3 runs to 13 residues. CDR1 and CDR2 (germline): GTSNPN, SVGIG (reference sequence). The germline V and J ends were trimmed by 0 bases and 6 bases, with 9 bases remaining between them. CDR3 DNA sequence: TGTGCCTGGAGTGTCCAGGGGATCAATGAGCAGTTCTTC. It specifies CAWSVQGINEQFF. The complete variable domain, with remaining parts taken from reference TRBV30 and TRBJ2-1, reads SQTIHQWPATLVQPVGSPLSLECTVEGTSNPNLYWYRQAAGRGLQLLFYSVGIGQISSEVPQNLSASRPQDRQFILSSKKLLLSDSGFYLCAWSVQGINEQFFGPGTRLTVL.

The chain carries TRBV9 and TRBJ2-3, with 8 nucleotides matching TRBD1. Germline assignment: CDR1 SGDLS and CDR2 YYNGEE. The CDR3 is made up of 16 amino acids. Trimming took 0 bases from V and 3 from J; bases not matched to a gene: 6. As DNA, the CDR3 is TGTGCCAGCAGCGTAGGGCCGACAGGGGTAACAGATACGCAGTATTTT. Translating gives CASSVGPTGVTDTQYF.